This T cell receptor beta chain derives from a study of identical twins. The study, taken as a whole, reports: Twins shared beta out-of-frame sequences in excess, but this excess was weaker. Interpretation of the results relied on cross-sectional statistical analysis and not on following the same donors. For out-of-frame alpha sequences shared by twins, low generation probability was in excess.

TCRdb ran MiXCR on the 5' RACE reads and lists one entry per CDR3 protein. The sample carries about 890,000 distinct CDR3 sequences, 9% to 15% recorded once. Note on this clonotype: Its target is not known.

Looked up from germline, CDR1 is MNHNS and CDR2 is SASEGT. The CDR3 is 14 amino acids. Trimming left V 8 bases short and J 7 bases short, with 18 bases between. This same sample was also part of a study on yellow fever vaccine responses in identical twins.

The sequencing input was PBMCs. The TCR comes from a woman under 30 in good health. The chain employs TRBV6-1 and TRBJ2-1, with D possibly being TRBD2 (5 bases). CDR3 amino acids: CASRKLESGNEQFF. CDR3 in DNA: TGTGCCAGCCGAAAGTTAGAGTCGGGGAATGAGCAGTTCTTC.